A selection of T cell receptor beta chains follows, all from one sample in a study of T cell responses to AZD1222 COVID-19 vaccine. Sequenced by immunoSEQ multiplex PCR; TCRdb stores in-frame clones only, minus some. Of 210,000 or so clones detected, 93% appear once; the ten largest clones hold 1%. Sequenced here: peripheral blood, sampled on day 0 of MenACWY control vaccination. The source is an adult in good health. The CDR3 runs from the conserved cysteine through the conserved F or W. The order of the fields is D gene, clone size, V gene, J gene, CDR3 DNA, CDR3 protein. A D gene is named only where the DNA matches it firmly. Clone sizes are given selectively: once, few, many, or a class where the clone is expanded.

D gene: NA
clone size: once
V gene: TRBV7-9
J gene: TRBJ1-5
CDR3 DNA: TGTGCCAGCAGCTTACGGGGCAGCAATCAGCCCCAGCATTTT
CDR3 protein: CASSLRGSNQPQHF

D gene: NA
clone size: NA
V gene: TRBV21-1
J gene: TRBJ2-7
CDR3 DNA: TGTGCCAGCAGCCCGGGCCTGAACGAGCAGTACTTC
CDR3 protein: CASSPGLNEQYF

D gene: NA
clone size: NA
V gene: TRBV10-3
J gene: TRBJ1-1
CDR3 DNA: TGTGCCATCAGTGCCACCCTGAACACGGGGACTGAAGCTTTCTTT
CDR3 protein: CAISATLNTGTEAFF

D gene: NA
clone size: NA
V gene: TRBV7-9
J gene: TRBJ1-5
CDR3 DNA: TGTGCCAGCAGCTTTTCGGATCAGCCCCAGCATTTT
CDR3 protein: CASSFSDQPQHF

D gene: NA
clone size: NA
V gene: TRBV4-1
J gene: TRBJ2-7
CDR3 DNA: TGCGCCAGCAGCCAACACCGCGGGCAGGGATACAACGAGCAGTACTTC
CDR3 protein: CASSQHRGQGYNEQYF

D gene: TRBD1
clone size: NA
V gene: TRBV4-2
J gene: TRBJ1-5
CDR3 DNA: TGTGCCAGCAGCCAAGGCTCGACAGGGGGCCCTTACAATCAGCCCCAGCATTTT
CDR3 protein: CASSQGSTGGPYNQPQHF

D gene: NA
clone size: NA
V gene: TRBV5-1
J gene: TRBJ2-7
CDR3 DNA: TGCGCCAGCAGCTTAGGGGCTCCGGACGAGCAGTACTTC
CDR3 protein: CASSLGAPDEQYF

D gene: NA
clone size: NA
V gene: TRBV6-1
J gene: TRBJ1-5
CDR3 DNA: TGTGCCAGCAGTGAGCCGGCAGGCTATAGCAATCAGCCCCAGCATTTT
CDR3 protein: CASSEPAGYSNQPQHF

D gene: TRBD1
clone size: medium-sized
V gene: TRBV30
J gene: TRBJ1-1
CDR3 DNA: TGTGCCGGGTTACCCGAGGACAGGGGGGACACTGAAGCTTTCTTT
CDR3 protein: CAGLPEDRGDTEAFF

D gene: TRBD1
clone size: NA
V gene: TRBV9
J gene: TRBJ1-2
CDR3 DNA: TGTGCCAGCAGCGTAGCTGACAGGGCGAACTATGGCTACACCTTC
CDR3 protein: CASSVADRANYGYTF

D gene: NA
clone size: NA
V gene: TRBV2
J gene: TRBJ1-5
CDR3 DNA: TGTGCCAGCAGTGAAGCAGTGGCGATGGGACAGCCCCAGCATTTT
CDR3 protein: CASSEAVAMGQPQHF

D gene: NA
clone size: NA
V gene: TRBV9
J gene: TRBJ1-2
CDR3 DNA: TGTGCCAGCAGCGTAAGGGGGACGACGGGCGGCTACACCTTC
CDR3 protein: CASSVRGTTGGYTF

D gene: NA
clone size: few
V gene: TRBV30
J gene: TRBJ2-7
CDR3 DNA: TGTGCCTGGAGTGTAAGGGACCTTAGGGGCTACGAGCAGTACTTC
CDR3 protein: CAWSVRDLRGYEQYF